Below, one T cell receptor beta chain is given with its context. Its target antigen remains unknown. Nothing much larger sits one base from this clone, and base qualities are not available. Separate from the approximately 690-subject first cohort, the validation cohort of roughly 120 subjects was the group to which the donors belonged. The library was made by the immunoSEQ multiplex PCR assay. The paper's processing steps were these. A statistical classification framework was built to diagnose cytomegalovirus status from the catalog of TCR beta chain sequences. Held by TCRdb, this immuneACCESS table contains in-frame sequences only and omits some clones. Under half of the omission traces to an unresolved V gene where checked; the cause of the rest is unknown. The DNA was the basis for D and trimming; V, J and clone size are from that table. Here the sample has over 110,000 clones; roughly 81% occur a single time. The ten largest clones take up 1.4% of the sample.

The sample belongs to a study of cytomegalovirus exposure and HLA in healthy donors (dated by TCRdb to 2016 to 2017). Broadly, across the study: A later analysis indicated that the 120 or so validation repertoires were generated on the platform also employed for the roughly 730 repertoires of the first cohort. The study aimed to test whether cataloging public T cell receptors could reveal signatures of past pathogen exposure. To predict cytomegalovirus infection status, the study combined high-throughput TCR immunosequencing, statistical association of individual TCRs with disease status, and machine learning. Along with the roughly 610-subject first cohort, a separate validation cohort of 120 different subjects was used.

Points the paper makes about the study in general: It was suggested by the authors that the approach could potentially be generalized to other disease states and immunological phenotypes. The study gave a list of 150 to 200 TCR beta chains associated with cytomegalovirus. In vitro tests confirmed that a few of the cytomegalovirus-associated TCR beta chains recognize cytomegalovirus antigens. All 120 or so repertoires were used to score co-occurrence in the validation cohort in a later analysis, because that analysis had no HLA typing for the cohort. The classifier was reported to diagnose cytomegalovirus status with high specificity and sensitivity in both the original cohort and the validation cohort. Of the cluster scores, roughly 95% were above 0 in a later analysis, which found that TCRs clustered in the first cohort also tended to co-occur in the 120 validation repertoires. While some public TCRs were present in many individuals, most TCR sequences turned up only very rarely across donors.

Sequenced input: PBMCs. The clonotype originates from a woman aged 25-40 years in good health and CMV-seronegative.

The DNA sequence reads TGTGCCAGCATCCCCGGGATGAACAATGAGCAGTTCTTC. This sequence encodes CASIPGMNNEQFF. The chain is assembled from TRBV7-2 and TRBJ2-1, and the D gene may be TRBD2, 5 bases matching. The junction shows trimming of 7 bases on V and 5 bases on J, plus 12 bases between the germline ends. Reading the germline V gene gives CDR1 SGHTA and CDR2 FQGNSA. Measured from the cysteine to the phenylalanine, the CDR3 is 13 residues long. Just CDR3 DNA is preserved here, 39 bases in frame from base 1.